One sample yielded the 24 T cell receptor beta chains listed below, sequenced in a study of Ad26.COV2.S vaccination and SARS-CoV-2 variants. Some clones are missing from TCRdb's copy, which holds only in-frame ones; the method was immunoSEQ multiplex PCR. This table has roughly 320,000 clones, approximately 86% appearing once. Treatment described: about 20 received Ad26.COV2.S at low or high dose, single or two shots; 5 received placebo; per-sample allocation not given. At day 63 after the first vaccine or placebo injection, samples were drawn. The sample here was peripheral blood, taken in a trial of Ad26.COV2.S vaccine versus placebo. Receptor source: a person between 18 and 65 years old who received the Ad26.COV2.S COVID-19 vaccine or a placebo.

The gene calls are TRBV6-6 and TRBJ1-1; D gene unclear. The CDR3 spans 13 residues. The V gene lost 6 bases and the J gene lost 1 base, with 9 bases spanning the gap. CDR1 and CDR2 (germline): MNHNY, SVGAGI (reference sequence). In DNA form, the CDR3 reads TGTGCCAGCAGAGTCCCCCAGAACACTGAAGCTTTCTTT. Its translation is CASRVPQNTEAFF.

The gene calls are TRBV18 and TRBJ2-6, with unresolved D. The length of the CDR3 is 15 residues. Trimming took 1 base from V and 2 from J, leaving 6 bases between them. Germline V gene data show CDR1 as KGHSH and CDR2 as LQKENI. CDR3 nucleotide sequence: TGTGCCAGCTCACCACGGCCCCCTGGGGCCAACGTCCTGACTTTC. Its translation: CASSPRPPGANVLTF.

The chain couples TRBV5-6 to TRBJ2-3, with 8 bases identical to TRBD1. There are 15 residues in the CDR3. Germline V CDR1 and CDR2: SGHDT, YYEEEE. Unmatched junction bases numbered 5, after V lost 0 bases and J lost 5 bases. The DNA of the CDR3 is TGTGCCAGCAGCTTGGTGGGACAGGCCTTAGATACGCAGTATTTT. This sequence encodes CASSLVGQALDTQYF.

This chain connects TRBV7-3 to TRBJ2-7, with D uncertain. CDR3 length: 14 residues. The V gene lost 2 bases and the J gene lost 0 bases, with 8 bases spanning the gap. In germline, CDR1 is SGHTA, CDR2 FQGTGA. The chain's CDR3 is CASSLEPGSYEQYF. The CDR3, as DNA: TGTGCCAGCAGCTTAGAACCGGGCTCCTACGAGCAGTACTTC.

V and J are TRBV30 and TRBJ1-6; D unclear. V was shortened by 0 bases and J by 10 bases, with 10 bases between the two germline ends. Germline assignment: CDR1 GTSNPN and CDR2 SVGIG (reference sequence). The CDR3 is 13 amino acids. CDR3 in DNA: TGTGCCTGGAGTGTACTCGTTTTATCACCCCTCCACTTT. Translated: CAWSVLVLSPLHF. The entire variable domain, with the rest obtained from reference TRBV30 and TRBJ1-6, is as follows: SQTIHQWPATLVQPVGSPLSLECTVEGTSNPNLYWYRQAAGRGLQLLFYSVGIGQISSEVPQNLSASRPQDRQFILSSKKLLLSDSGFYLCAWSVLVLSPLHFGNGTRLTVT.

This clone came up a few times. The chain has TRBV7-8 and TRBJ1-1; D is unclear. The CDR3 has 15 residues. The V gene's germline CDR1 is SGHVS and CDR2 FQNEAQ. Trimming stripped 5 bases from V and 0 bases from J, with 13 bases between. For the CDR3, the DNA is TGTGCCAGCAGCACCGGACGACACTTGAACACTGAAGCTTTCTTT. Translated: CASSTGRHLNTEAFF.

This CDR3 is CATRRLAGGPDTQYF. CDR3 coding DNA: TGCGCCACCCGAAGACTAGCGGGGGGGCCCGATACGCAGTATTTT. This chain uses TRBV10-2 with TRBJ2-3; 14 nucleotides agree with TRBD2. Germline V gene sequence: CDR1 WSHSY, CDR2 SAAADI. Trimming removed 10 bases from V and 6 bases from J; junction bases left unmatched: 9. This CDR3 is built from 15 residues.

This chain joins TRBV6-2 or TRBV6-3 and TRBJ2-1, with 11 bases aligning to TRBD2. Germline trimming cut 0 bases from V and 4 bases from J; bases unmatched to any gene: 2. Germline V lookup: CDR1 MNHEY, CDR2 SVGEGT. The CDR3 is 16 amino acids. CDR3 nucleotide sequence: TGTGCCAGCAGTTACTCGGGACTAGCGGCGTACAATGAGCAGTTCTTC. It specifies CASSYSGLAAYNEQFF.

DNA of the CDR3: TGTGCCGCGGCTCCAATAGGGAAAACCCCCTATGGCTACACCTTC. It specifies CAAAPIGKTPYGYTF. This sequence joins TRBV30 and TRBJ1-2; D uncertain. Germline loops: CDR1 GTSNPN, CDR2 SVGIG (reference sequence). CDR3 length: 15 residues. The V gene lost 8 bases and the J gene lost 4 bases, with 23 bases spanning the gap. Filled out from reference TRBV30 and TRBJ1-2, the complete variable domain reads SQTIHQWPATLVQPVGSPLSLECTVEGTSNPNLYWYRQAAGRGLQLLFYSVGIGQISSEVPQNLSASRPQDRQFILSSKKLLLSDSGFYLCAAAPIGKTPYGYTFGSGTRLTVV.

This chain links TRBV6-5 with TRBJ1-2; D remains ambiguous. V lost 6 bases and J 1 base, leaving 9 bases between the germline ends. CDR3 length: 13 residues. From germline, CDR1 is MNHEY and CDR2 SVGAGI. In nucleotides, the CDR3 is TGTGCCAGCAGACCACGGAGTAACTATGGCTACACCTTC. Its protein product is CASRPRSNYGYTF.

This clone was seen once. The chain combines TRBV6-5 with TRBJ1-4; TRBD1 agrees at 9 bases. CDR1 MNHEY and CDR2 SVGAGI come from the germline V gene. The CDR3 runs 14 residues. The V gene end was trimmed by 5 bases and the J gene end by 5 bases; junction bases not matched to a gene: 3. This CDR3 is CASSRDRANEKLFF. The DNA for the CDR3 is TGTGCCAGCAGTCGGGACAGGGCAAATGAAAAACTGTTTTTT.

CDR3 sequence: CASSPRETGELFF. The CDR3 coding sequence is TGTGCCAGCAGTCCCCGGGAGACCGGGGAGCTGTTTTTT. The chain couples TRBV12-3 or TRBV12-4 to TRBJ2-2; D is possibly TRBD2 (6 bases). The CDR3 is 13 residues long. Trimming took 5 bases from V and 5 from J, leaving 9 bases between them.

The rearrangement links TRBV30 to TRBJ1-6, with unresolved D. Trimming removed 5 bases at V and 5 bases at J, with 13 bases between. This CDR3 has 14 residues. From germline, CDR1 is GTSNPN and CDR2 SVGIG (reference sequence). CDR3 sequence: CAWSGYDNNSPLHF. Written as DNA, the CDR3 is TGTGCCTGGTCCGGGTATGATAATAATTCACCCCTCCACTTT.

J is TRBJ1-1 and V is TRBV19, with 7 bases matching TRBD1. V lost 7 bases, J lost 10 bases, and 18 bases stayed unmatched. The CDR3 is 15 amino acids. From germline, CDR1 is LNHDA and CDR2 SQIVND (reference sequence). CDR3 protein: CASTDQGGRPGLAFF. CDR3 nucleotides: TGTGCCAGTACCGACCAAGGGGGCCGCCCGGGATTAGCTTTCTTT. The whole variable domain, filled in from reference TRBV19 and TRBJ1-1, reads DGGITQSPKYLFRKEGQNVTLSCEQNLNHDAMYWYRQDPGQGLRLIYYSQIVNDFQKGDIAEGYSVSREKKESFPLTVTSAQKNPTAFYLCASTDQGGRPGLAFFGQGTRLTVV.

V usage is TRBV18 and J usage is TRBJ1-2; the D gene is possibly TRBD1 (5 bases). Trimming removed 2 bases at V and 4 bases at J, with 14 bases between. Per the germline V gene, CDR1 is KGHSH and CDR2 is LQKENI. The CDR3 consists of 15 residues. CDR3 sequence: CASSPEGVDVYGYTF. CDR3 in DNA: TGTGCCAGCTCACCAGAAGGGGTAGACGTCTATGGCTACACCTTC.

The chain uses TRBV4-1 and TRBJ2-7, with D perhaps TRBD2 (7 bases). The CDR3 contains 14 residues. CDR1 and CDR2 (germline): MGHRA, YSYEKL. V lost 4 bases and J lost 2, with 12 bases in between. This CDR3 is CASSLGGAAYEQYF. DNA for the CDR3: TGCGCCAGCAGCCTGGGGGGGGCTGCCTACGAGCAGTACTTC.

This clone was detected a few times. CDR3 residues: CASSPPFRSASYNEQFF. The CDR3 region has the DNA TGTGCCAGCAGCCCCCCTTTCAGAAGCGCTTCCTACAATGAGCAGTTCTTC. The chain joins TRBV7-9 to TRBJ2-1; D gene uncertain. CDR3 length equals 17 residues. Germline V gene lookup returns CDR1 SEHNR and CDR2 FQNEAQ (reference sequence). V dropped 5 bases and J dropped 1 base, with 18 bases sitting between them. The full variable domain, rest sourced from reference TRBV7-9 and TRBJ2-1, is DTGVSQNPRHKITKRGQNVTFRCDPISEHNRLYWYRQTLGQGPEFLTYFQNEAQLEKSRLLSDRFSAERPKGSFSTLEIQRTEQGDSAMYLCASSPPFRSASYNEQFFGPGTRLTVL.

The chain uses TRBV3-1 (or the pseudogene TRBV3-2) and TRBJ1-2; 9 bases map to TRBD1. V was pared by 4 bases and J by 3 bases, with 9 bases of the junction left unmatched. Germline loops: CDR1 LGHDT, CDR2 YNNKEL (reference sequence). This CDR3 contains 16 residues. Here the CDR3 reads CASSRTQGAYYYGYTF. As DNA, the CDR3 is TGTGCCAGCAGCCGTACACAGGGGGCCTACTACTATGGCTACACCTTC.

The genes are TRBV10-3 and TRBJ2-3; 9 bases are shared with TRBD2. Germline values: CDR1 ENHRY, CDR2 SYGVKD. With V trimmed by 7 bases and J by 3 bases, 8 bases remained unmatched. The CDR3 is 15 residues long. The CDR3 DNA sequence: TGTGCCATCACCCGTGCACTAGCGGGTACAGATACGCAGTATTTT. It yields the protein CAITRALAGTDTQYF.

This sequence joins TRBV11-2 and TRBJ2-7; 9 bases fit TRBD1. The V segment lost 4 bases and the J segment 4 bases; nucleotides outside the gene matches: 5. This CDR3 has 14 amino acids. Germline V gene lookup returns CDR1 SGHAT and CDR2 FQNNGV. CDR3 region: CASSWGTGQYEQYF. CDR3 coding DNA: TGTGCCAGCAGCTGGGGGACAGGGCAGTACGAGCAGTACTTC. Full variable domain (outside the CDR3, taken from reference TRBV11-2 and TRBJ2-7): EAGVAQSPRYKIIEKRQSVAFWCNPISGHATLYWYQQILGQGPKLLIQFQNNGVVDDSQLPKDRFSAERLKGVDSTLKIQPAKLEDSAVYLCASSWGTGQYEQYFGPGTRLTVT.

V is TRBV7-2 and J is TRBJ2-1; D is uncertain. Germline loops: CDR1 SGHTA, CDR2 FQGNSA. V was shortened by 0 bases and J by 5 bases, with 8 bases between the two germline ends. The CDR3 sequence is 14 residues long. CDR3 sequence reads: CASSLALGHNEQFF. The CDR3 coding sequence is TGTGCCAGCAGCTTAGCGCTCGGGCACAATGAGCAGTTCTTC.

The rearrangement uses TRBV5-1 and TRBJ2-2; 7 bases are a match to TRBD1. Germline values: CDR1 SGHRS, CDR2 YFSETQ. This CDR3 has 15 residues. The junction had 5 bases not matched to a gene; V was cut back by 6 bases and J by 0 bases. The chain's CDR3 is CASIPGTANTGELFF. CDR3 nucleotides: TGCGCCAGCATCCCCGGGACAGCGAACACCGGGGAGCTGTTTTTT.

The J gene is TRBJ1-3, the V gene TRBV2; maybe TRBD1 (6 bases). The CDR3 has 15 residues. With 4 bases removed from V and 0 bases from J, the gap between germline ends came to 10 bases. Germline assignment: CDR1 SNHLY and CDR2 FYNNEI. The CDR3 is CASSAIQGSGNTIYF. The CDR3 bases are TGTGCCAGCAGTGCTATACAGGGCTCTGGAAACACCATATATTTT.

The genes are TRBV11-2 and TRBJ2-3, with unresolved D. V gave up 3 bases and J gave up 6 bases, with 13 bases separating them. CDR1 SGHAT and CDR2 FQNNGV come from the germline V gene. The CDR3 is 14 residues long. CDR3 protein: CASSFLGPSDTQYF. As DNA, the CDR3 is TGTGCCAGCAGCTTCCTGGGTCCGAGCGATACGCAGTATTTT.